This is a list of T cell receptor beta chains from one sample in a study of beta chain features in type 1 diabetes. Using immunoSEQ multiplex PCR, the repertoire was profiled, and TCRdb retains in-frame clones only, with some absent. The profile shows 65,000 to 85,000 clones, nearly 50% of them singletons. Sequencing used central memory CD4+ T cells from blood. Receptors originate from a man younger than 40 with type 1 diabetes. Each CDR3 is given with its conserved first and last residue. A D gene is named only where the DNA matches it firmly. A row's size may be missing; if present it is once, few, many or a size class.

d_gene	v_gene	j_gene	abundance	CDR3nt	CDR3aa
TRBD1	TRBV7-2	TRBJ1-1	few	TGTGCCAGCAGCTTAGGAGGATTAGGACAGGGGGCGGCTGAAGCTTTCTTT	CASSLGGLGQGAAEAFF
TRBD2	TRBV6-6	TRBJ2-7	.	TGTGCCAGCAGTTACAAGGGACTAGCGGGAGCGGGAGAGCAGTACTTC	CASSYKGLAGAGEQYF
TRBD2	TRBV2	TRBJ2-7	.	TGTGCCAGCAGTCCCCGGGCTAGCGGAGCCTACGAGCAGTACTTC	CASSPRASGAYEQYF
TRBD2	TRBV5-6	TRBJ2-4	few	TGTGCCAGCAGTCCCCCCGGGACTAGCGGAACCAAAAACATTCAGTACTTC	CASSPPGTSGTKNIQYF
.	TRBV6-4	TRBJ2-1	.	TGTGCCAGCAGCTACGGAGGTAGTGAGCAGTTCTTC	CASSYGGSEQFF
TRBD1	TRBV5-1	TRBJ2-3	.	TGCGCCAGCAGCATAGGGGGCAGCGCAGATACGCAGTATTTT	CASSIGGSADTQYF
.	TRBV30	TRBJ1-1	.	TGTGCCTGGAATAAGAACACTGAAGCTTTCTTT	CAWNKNTEAFF
.	TRBV18	TRBJ1-3	once	TGTGCCAGCTCACCCGGACAGCACTCTGGAAACACCATATATTTT	CASSPGQHSGNTIYF
TRBD1	TRBV7-9	TRBJ1-1	once	TGTGCCAGCAGCTCCCGGGGCGGGACAGGGAGGACTGAAGCTTTCTTT	CASSSRGGTGRTEAFF
TRBD2	TRBV5-4	TRBJ2-1	.	TGTGCCAGCAGCTTTCGAGGGACTACTTCTTACAATGAGCAGTTCTTC	CASSFRGTTSYNEQFF
.	TRBV7-9	TRBJ2-1	.	TGTGCCAGCCTCTCCATGGACAGCTACAATGAGCAGTTCTTC	CASLSMDSYNEQFF
TRBD1	TRBV29-1	TRBJ1-1	.	TGCAGCGCCGGGACAGGGGAAGCTTTCTTT	CSAGTGEAFF
TRBD1	TRBV29-1	TRBJ1-1	once	TGCAGCGTTCCCCGAACGGACAGGGCCCGGGGTACTTTCTTT	CSVPRTDRARGTFF
TRBD1	TRBV7-2	TRBJ1-5	.	TGTGCCAGCAGCTACAGGGGGGACCAGCCCCAGCATTTT	CASSYRGDQPQHF
TRBD1	TRBV6-6	TRBJ1-5	few	TGTGCCAGTGGGACAGGAGAGTTTCAGCCCCAGCATTTT	CASGTGEFQPQHF
TRBD1	TRBV6-1	TRBJ2-3	.	TGTGCCAGCAGTGCCGGACAGGGCACAGATACGCAGTATTTT	CASSAGQGTDTQYF
TRBD1	TRBV7-8	TRBJ1-4	.	TGTGCCAGCAGCTTAGTGTCAGGGGGCTCTGAAAAACTGTTTTTT	CASSLVSGGSEKLFF
TRBD2	TRBV7-8	TRBJ2-1	.	TGTGCCAGCAGCTTAGGGACTAGCGGGTACAATGAGCAGTTCTTC	CASSLGTSGYNEQFF
.	TRBV2	TRBJ1-1	.	TGTGCCAGCAGCGGCGGGGGGACCTTGAACACTGAAGCTTTCTTT	CASSGGGTLNTEAFF
.	TRBV7-2	TRBJ1-1	.	TGTGCCAGCAGCTTAGTCGTGAACACTGAAGCTTTCTTT	CASSLVVNTEAFF
TRBD2	TRBV7-8	TRBJ2-7	.	TGTGCCAGCAGCCCCCAAGGCGGGGGGTCCTACGAGCAGTACTTC	CASSPQGGGSYEQYF
.	TRBV2	TRBJ1-4	.	TGTGCCAGCAGCGAAGACAGGCCCCATAATGAAAAACTGTTTTTT	CASSEDRPHNEKLFF
.	TRBV30	TRBJ1-5	.	TGTGCCTGGAGTTTGGATTTCGGGAGCCCCCAGCATTTT	CAWSLDFGSPQHF
TRBD1	TRBV10-1	TRBJ1-1	.	TGCGCCAGCAGCAAGGACAGGCTTGAAGCTTTCTTT	CASSKDRLEAFF
.	TRBV5-4	TRBJ2-3	.	TGTGCCAGCAGTTTCGCGGATACGCAGTATTTT	CASSFADTQYF
TRBD2	TRBV18	TRBJ2-1	few	TGTGCCAGCTCACCACTCCTAGCGGGAGAGGGCAATGAGCAGTTCTTC	CASSPLLAGEGNEQFF
TRBD1	TRBV7-9	TRBJ1-4	.	TGTGCCAGCAGCTTAGGGACGGACAGGGACGGGGAAAAACTGTTTTTT	CASSLGTDRDGEKLFF
TRBD2	TRBV5-1	TRBJ2-7	.	TGCGCCAGCAGCGCGGGGGGAGGCAGAACCTACGAGCAGTACTTC	CASSAGGGRTYEQYF
.	TRBV4-1	TRBJ2-3	.	TGCGCCAGCAGCCAAGGTACTAGCACAGATACGCAGTATTTT	CASSQGTSTDTQYF
.	TRBV10-1	TRBJ1-1	.	TGCGCCAGCAGGCAGGGGACCGACACTGAAGCTTTCTTT	CASRQGTDTEAFF
TRBD1	TRBV2	TRBJ2-3	.	TGTGCCAGCAGCGCCGGGACAGGGCAAACAGATACGCAGTATTTT	CASSAGTGQTDTQYF
TRBD1	TRBV11-2	TRBJ1-2	few	TGTGCCAGCAGCCCCGGACAGGGTTACTACACCTTC	CASSPGQGYYTF
.	TRBV4-2	TRBJ1-3	.	TGTGCCAGCAGCCAAGAGGCGGTAGTGGAAAACACCATATATTTT	CASSQEAVVENTIYF
.	TRBV5-1	TRBJ2-3	.	TGCGCCAGCAGCCCTAGGTTCCAGGGGTTGGGCACAGATACGCAGTATTTT	CASSPRFQGLGTDTQYF
TRBD1	TRBV27	TRBJ1-5	once	TGTGCCAGCAGATCCGGACAGGGGGCCGGGCAGCCCCAGCATTTT	CASRSGQGAGQPQHF
.	TRBV5-1	TRBJ1-1	.	TGCGCCAGCAGCTCCTCCGGGCAGGGCACTGAAGCTTTCTTT	CASSSSGQGTEAFF
TRBD2	TRBV11-3	TRBJ2-7	.	TGTGCCAGCAGCTGGGGACTAGCGGGGGGCGAGCAGTACTTC	CASSWGLAGGEQYF
.	TRBV7-7	TRBJ2-2	.	TGTGCCAGCAGCCCAGGGAGGATGGGGGAGCTGTTTTTT	CASSPGRMGELFF
.	TRBV18	TRBJ1-2	.	TGTGCCAGCTCACCCGACTTGGCCAGGGCTGCTGGCTACACCTTC	CASSPDLARAAGYTF
.	TRBV7-2	TRBJ2-7	.	TGTGCCAGCAGCTTTCCCGGTTCCTCCTACGAGCAGTACTTC	CASSFPGSSYEQYF
TRBD1	TRBV5-5	TRBJ1-2	.	TGTGCCAGCAGCTTGGTCTCGACAGGGAACTATGGCTACACCTTC	CASSLVSTGNYGYTF
TRBD1	TRBV29-1	TRBJ2-5	many	TGCAGCGTAGAGGGGGCCCAAGAGACCCAGTACTTC	CSVEGAQETQYF
TRBD1	TRBV5-8	TRBJ1-2	few	TGTGCCAGCAGCTTGGCAGGGGGCCGATTCTATGGCTACACCTTC	CASSLAGGRFYGYTF
TRBD2	TRBV7-2	TRBJ2-1	few	TGTGCCAGCAACTTAATGGTTAGCGGGGCCCACAATGAGCAGTTCTTC	CASNLMVSGAHNEQFF
TRBD2	TRBV11-2	TRBJ2-3	few	TGTGCCAGCAGCTCTATCTTTAGCGGGGCCACAGATACGCAGTATTTT	CASSSIFSGATDTQYF
.	TRBV6-1	TRBJ1-4	.	TGTGCCAGCACCCGGGGGGGGGAACGGGAAAAACTGTTTTTT	CASTRGGEREKLFF
.	TRBV21-1	TRBJ1-5	.	TGTGCCAGCAGCAAAGCGGGACAGGGGGAGCAGCCCCAGCATTTT	CASSKAGQGEQPQHF
TRBD2	TRBV5-1	TRBJ2-1	.	TGCGCCAGCAGTCAATGGGGAGTAGCGGGAGACTCCTCCTACAATGAGCAGTTCTTC	CASSQWGVAGDSSYNEQFF
TRBD1	TRBV6-5	TRBJ2-7	once	TGTGCCAGCAGCCTCCGAGGGGGCGCGGGCAATGAGCAGTACTTC	CASSLRGGAGNEQYF
TRBD2	TRBV29-1	TRBJ2-3	few	TGCAGCGTTACCTCTAGCGGGACCACAGATACGCAGTATTTT	CSVTSSGTTDTQYF
.	TRBV5-1	TRBJ2-5	.	TGCGCCAGCAGCTGGGGGCAGAGTGAAGAGACCCAGTACTTC	CASSWGQSEETQYF
.	TRBV2	TRBJ1-2	.	TGTGCCAGCAGTGAAGAGGGGAGGGGACGGGGGGCCTATGGCTACACCTTC	CASSEEGRGRGAYGYTF
.	TRBV18	TRBJ2-1	.	TGTGCCAGCTCACCGAGGGGGATATCCTACAATGAGCAGTTCTTC	CASSPRGISYNEQFF
TRBD2	TRBV19	TRBJ2-3	once	TGTGCCAGTAGTCCGGGCGGGAGCGCAGATACGCAGTATTTT	CASSPGGSADTQYF
TRBD2	TRBV5-1	TRBJ2-1	.	TGCGCCAGCGGCCGGGACTACGGTTACAATGAGCAGTTCTTC	CASGRDYGYNEQFF